The 29 T cell receptor beta chains reported below all come from one sample, sequenced in a study of blood T cell repertoires in COVID-19. TCRdb's table, derived via immunoSEQ multiplex PCR, lists solely in-frame clones and lacks some. This sample has approximately 150,000 clones, with over 90% found just once. Sequences were obtained from peripheral blood. The receptors stem from an older woman with COVID-19, enrolled during active disease.

V gene TRBV29-1 combines with J gene TRBJ1-4; unclear D gene. CDR3 length: 12 amino acids. Trimming pared 6 bases from V and 0 bases from J, leaving 5 bases between. Germline V CDR1 and CDR2: SQVTM, ANQGSEA. CDR3 residues: CSVRATNEKLFF. CDR3 coding DNA: TGCAGCGTAAGAGCAACTAATGAAAAACTGTTTTTT.

This chain connects TRBV19 to TRBJ1-5, with a tentative D call TRBD1 (5 bases). The CDR3 is made up of 15 amino acids. V was shortened by 1 base and J by 6 bases, with 13 bases between the two germline ends. The V gene's germline CDR1 is LNHDA and CDR2 SQIVND (reference sequence). CDR3 amino acids: CASSIGGIGSQPQHF. The CDR3 nucleotides read TGTGCCAGTAGTATAGGGGGCATAGGAAGTCAGCCCCAGCATTTT.

The CDR3 spells CASGQGATQYF. DNA of the CDR3: TGTGCCAGTGGACAGGGGGCGACCCAGTACTTC. The chain links TRBV19 to TRBJ2-5; TRBD1 matches 11 bases. Trimming took 8 bases from V and 7 from J; bases not matched to a gene: 0. Germline assignment: CDR1 LNHDA and CDR2 SQIVND (reference sequence). The CDR3 contains 11 residues. The complete variable domain, with remaining parts taken from reference TRBV19 and TRBJ2-5, reads DGGITQSPKYLFRKEGQNVTLSCEQNLNHDAMYWYRQDPGQGLRLIYYSQIVNDFQKGDIAEGYSVSREKKESFPLTVTSAQKNPTAFYLCASGQGATQYFGPGTRLLVL.

This rearrangement joins TRBV7-3 to TRBJ1-1; 9 bases fit TRBD1. The CDR3 length is 14 residues. Germline V gene lookup returns CDR1 SGHTA and CDR2 FQGTGA. The V gene end was trimmed by 0 bases and the J gene end by 6 bases; junction bases not matched to a gene: 2. The CDR3 region has the DNA TGTGCCAGCAGCTTAACAGGGACAGGGTCTGAAGCTTTCTTT. Translated: CASSLTGTGSEAFF. Supplemented by reference TRBV7-3 and TRBJ1-1, the full variable domain reads GAGVSQTPSNKVTEKGKYVELRCDPISGHTALYWYRQSLGQGPEFLIYFQGTGAADDSGLPNDRFFAVRPEGSVSTLKIQRTERGDSAVYLCASSLTGTGSEAFFGQGTRLTVV.

The gene calls are TRBV10-1 and TRBJ1-1, with 8 bases aligning to TRBD1. Trimming cost V 3 bases and J 2 bases; bases outside gene matches: 8. The germline CDR1 and CDR2 sequences are WNHNN and SYGVQD (reference sequence). This CDR3 is 16 amino acids long. Here the CDR3 reads CASSEGKDRDNTEAFF. The CDR3 DNA reads as TGCGCCAGCAGTGAAGGGAAGGACAGGGATAACACTGAAGCTTTCTTT.

The chain carries TRBV7-6 and TRBJ2-1, with D maybe TRBD2 (5 bases). Trimming shortened V by 3 bases and J by 3 bases, and 12 bases separated the two germline ends. The V gene's germline CDR1 is SGHVS and CDR2 FNYEAQ. This CDR3 has 15 amino acids. The CDR3 here is CASSFGQDFYNEQFF. CDR3 in DNA: TGTGCCAGCAGCTTCGGGCAGGACTTCTACAATGAGCAGTTCTTC.

This chain links TRBV19 with TRBJ1-4, with 8 bases lining up with TRBD1. Unmatched junction bases numbered 7, after V lost 6 bases and J lost 7 bases. There are 14 residues in the CDR3. Germline V gives CDR1 LNHDA, CDR2 SQIVND (reference sequence). CDR3 nucleotide sequence: TGTGCCAGTAGCAAAATCGACAGGGGTGAAAAACTGTTTTTT. It encodes CASSKIDRGEKLFF.

Remarks on this clone: The sample has other DNA sequences that encode this CDR3 too. V gene TRBV6-1 combines with J gene TRBJ2-1; the D gene is possibly TRBD1 (6 bases). Germline lookup yields CDR1 MNHNS and CDR2 SASEGT. V was cut by 3 bases and J by 0 bases, with 9 bases left in between. This CDR3 is 15 amino acids long. In DNA form, the CDR3 reads TGTGCCAGCAGTGAGTTAGGGGGCTCCTACAATGAGCAGTTCTTC. This translates into CASSELGGSYNEQFF.

This clone was counted once. J is TRBJ1-1 and V is TRBV16, with D possibly TRBD1 on 5 matching bases. The germline V and J ends were trimmed by 0 bases and 1 base, with 6 bases remaining between them. The CDR3 has 14 residues. Germline-derived CDR1 and CDR2 are KGHSY and FQNENV. CDR3 region: CASSQSGRNTEAFF. Written as DNA, the CDR3 is TGTGCCAGCAGCCAATCGGGGCGGAACACTGAAGCTTTCTTT.

This clone occurred many times. The chain recombines TRBV6-4 with TRBJ2-3, with 10 positions matching TRBD2. Germline V gene sequence: CDR1 MRHNA, CDR2 SNTAGT. The CDR3 loop spans 15 amino acids. Trimming took 3 bases from V and 2 from J; bases not matched to a gene: 2. This CDR3 reads CASSESGGATDTQYF. The CDR3 DNA follows: TGTGCCAGCAGTGAAAGCGGGGGGGCCACAGATACGCAGTATTTT.

The rearrangement uses TRBV15 and TRBJ1-3; D is possibly TRBD1 (5 bases). The CDR3 runs 16 residues. Germline CDR1 LNHNV, CDR2 YYDKDF (reference sequence). Trimming cost V 2 bases and J 4 bases, with 15 bases left between them. The CDR3 loop is CATSRSTGGSGNTIYF. The CDR3 coding sequence is TGTGCCACCAGCAGATCCACCGGGGGATCGGGAAACACCATATATTTT.

This clone was seen just once. This chain connects TRBV4-3 to TRBJ2-7; 7 positions match TRBD2. V shed 6 bases and J 1 base; nucleotides not matched to a gene: 6. This CDR3 is 14 amino acids long. CDR1 is LGHNA, CDR2 YSLEER, per germline. CDR3 region: CASSPRGLSYEQYF. CDR3 nucleotides: TGCGCCAGCAGTCCACGGGGACTATCCTACGAGCAGTACTTC.

The V gene is TRBV7-2, the J gene TRBJ2-7, with 7 nucleotides matching TRBD1. The V and J ends lost 5 bases and 2 bases, in that order; junction bases with no gene match: 12. Germline CDR1 and CDR2: SGHTA and FQGNSA. CDR3 length: 16 amino acids. The CDR3 coding sequence is TGTGCCAGCAGCCCCCGTGGGACAGATACAACCTACGAGCAGTACTTC. Translating it yields CASSPRGTDTTYEQYF.

The V gene is TRBV7-9, the J gene TRBJ2-5; 14 nucleotides match TRBD2. Germline values: CDR1 SEHNR, CDR2 FQNEAQ (reference sequence). This CDR3 contains 15 residues. With V trimmed by 5 bases and J by 4 bases, 3 bases remained unmatched. Here the CDR3 DNA reads TGTGCCAGCAGCCGGACTAGCGGGGGGTTAGAGACCCAGTACTTC. Protein: CASSRTSGGLETQYF.

V and J are TRBV6-5 and TRBJ1-4; D is undetermined. Germline V gene data show CDR1 as MNHEY and CDR2 as SVGAGI. Trimming took off 0 bases at V and 0 bases at J, with 5 bases between the two ends. The CDR3 totals 15 residues. In DNA form, the CDR3 reads TGTGCCAGCAGTTACTCGGGAGCAACTAATGAAAAACTGTTTTTT. Protein: CASSYSGATNEKLFF.

V gene TRBV7-3 combines with J gene TRBJ2-2, with TRBD2 matching over 7 bases. Trimming cost V 7 bases and J 1 base; bases outside gene matches: 3. CDR1 SGHTA and CDR2 FQGTGA come from the germline V gene. CDR3 size: 14 residues. CDR3 DNA sequence: TGTGCCAGCAAGGCGGGGGTGAACACCGGGGAGCTGTTTTTT. This codes for CASKAGVNTGELFF.

CDR3 sequence reads: CASSLETGGTDTQYF. The CDR3 DNA follows: TGTGCCAGCAGCTTGGAGACAGGGGGGACAGATACGCAGTATTTT. The chain carries TRBV5-4 and TRBJ2-3; 9 bases fit TRBD1. The CDR3 totals 15 residues. V lost 0 bases to trimming and J lost 3 bases; unmatched junction nucleotides: 2. Germline assignment: CDR1 SGHNT and CDR2 YYREEE (reference sequence).

In DNA form, the CDR3 reads TGCGCCAGCAGCTTGGTTCAGGTCACCGGGGAGCTGTTTTTT. It codes for CASSLVQVTGELFF. The chain employs TRBV5-1 and TRBJ2-2; no firm D call. The CDR3 runs 14 residues. Germline V gene lookup returns CDR1 SGHRS and CDR2 YFSETQ. V gave up 0 bases and J gave up 4 bases, with 7 bases separating them. Complete variable domain (other parts from reference TRBV5-1 and TRBJ2-2): KAGVTQTPRYLIKTRGQQVTLSCSPISGHRSVSWYQQTPGQGLQFLFEYFSETQRNKGNFPGRFSGRQFSNSRSEMNVSTLELGDSALYLCASSLVQVTGELFFGEGSRLTVL.

The V call is TRBV20-1, the J call TRBJ2-7; perhaps TRBD1 as D (5 bases). The germline V gene has CDR1 DFQATT and CDR2 SNEGSKA (reference sequence). The V gene lost 3 bases and the J gene lost 3 bases, with 6 bases spanning the gap. CDR3 length: 11 amino acids. CDR3: CSARDNYEQYF. CDR3 nucleotide sequence: TGCAGTGCTAGGGACAACTACGAGCAGTACTTC.

J is TRBJ1-1 and V is TRBV6-5, with 8 bases fitting TRBD1. The CDR3 length is 14 residues. V was clipped by 5 bases and J by 1 base; unmatched bases: 3. Per the germline V gene, CDR1 is MNHEY and CDR2 is SVGAGI. The CDR3 DNA is TGTGCCAGCAGTCAGGGACAGGCGAACACTGAAGCTTTCTTT. Protein sequence: CASSQGQANTEAFF.

The chain links TRBV6-5 to TRBJ1-2; 9 nucleotides agree with TRBD1. CDR1 and CDR2 from the germline V gene are MNHEY and SVGAGI. V shed 4 bases and J 7 bases; nucleotides not matched to a gene: 13. The CDR3 is 16 amino acids. Here the CDR3 DNA reads TGTGCCAGCAGTTCTACAGTTGACAGGGGGGTGTTTGGCTACACCTTC. Its protein is CASSSTVDRGVFGYTF.

The chain links TRBV27 to TRBJ2-2, with 8 bases aligning to TRBD2. J lost 2 bases, V lost 8 bases, and 7 bases had no gene match. CDR3 length: 15 amino acids. Germline V gene sequence: CDR1 MNHEY, CDR2 SMNVEV (reference sequence). The CDR3 spells CASRGLAGNTGELFF. The CDR3 DNA reads as TGTGCCAGCCGTGGACTAGCTGGTAACACCGGGGAGCTGTTTTTT.

The table lists this clone with a few counts. The rearrangement links TRBV9 to TRBJ2-4, with D perhaps TRBD1 (6 bases). The germline V gene has CDR1 SGDLS and CDR2 YYNGEE. This CDR3 region has 12 residues. V was cut by 4 bases and J by 6 bases, with 8 bases left in between. The DNA of the CDR3 is TGTGCCAGCAGCCCAGGGGCAAACATTCAGTACTTC. Amino acid sequence: CASSPGANIQYF.

J is TRBJ2-7 and V is TRBV27, with TRBD2 matching over 13 bases. V lost 4 bases and J lost 4; bases outside the gene matches: 7. The CDR3 totals 16 residues. Germline CDR1 MNHEY, CDR2 SMNVEV (reference sequence). The DNA for the CDR3 is TGTGCCAGCAGTTGGGGGACTAGCGGGGCCGGATACGAGCAGTACTTC. Translation gives CASSWGTSGAGYEQYF.

The table lists this clone with a count of one. This chain joins TRBV19 and TRBJ1-5; 7 bases match TRBD1. The CDR3 consists of 16 residues. V lost 9 bases to trimming and J lost 2 bases; unmatched junction nucleotides: 13. The V gene's germline CDR1 is LNHDA and CDR2 SQIVND (reference sequence). CDR3 region: CASRQGGHRGNQPQHF. CDR3 DNA sequence: TGTGCCAGCAGGCAGGGGGGTCATCGGGGCAATCAGCCCCAGCATTTT.

The rearrangement links TRBV7-2 to TRBJ1-1; TRBD1 matches 7 bases. The V and J ends lost 5 bases and 4 bases, in that order; junction bases with no gene match: 13. This CDR3 is built from 16 residues. CDR1 and CDR2 from the germline V gene are SGHTA and FQGNSA. In DNA, the CDR3 is TGTGCCAGCAGCCCGGCCGGGACAGCCAGGAGCACTGAAGCTTTCTTT. This codes for CASSPAGTARSTEAFF.

This chain links TRBV19 with TRBJ1-2; D might be TRBD1 (6 bases). Between the trimmed V and J ends, which lost 8 bases and 1 base, there was a span of 17 bases. The germline V gene encodes CDR1 LNHDA and CDR2 SQIVND (reference sequence). CDR3 length equals 15 residues. CDR3 sequence reads: CASAALRQVNYGYTF. The CDR3 DNA is TGTGCCAGTGCCGCTCTCAGACAGGTTAACTATGGCTACACCTTC.

V and J are TRBV4-3 and TRBJ2-2, with TRBD1 as a possible D gene (6 bases). The CDR3 consists of 15 residues. CDR1 is LGHNA, CDR2 YSLEER, per germline. With 3 bases removed from V and 6 bases from J, the gap between germline ends came to 14 bases. The CDR3 protein is CASSHRQDGAGELFF. In DNA, the CDR3 is TGCGCCAGCAGCCATAGACAGGACGGCGCCGGGGAGCTGTTTTTT.

This clone was picked up one time. The chain has TRBV7-9 and TRBJ2-1, with TRBD1 matching over 7 bases. After removal of 3 bases from V and 9 bases from J, the junction contained 2 bases not matched to a gene. CDR3 length equals 12 residues. Per germline, CDR1 SEHNR and CDR2 FQNEAQ (reference sequence). The CDR3 DNA reads TGTGCCAGCAGCTTGGCAGGGGGTGAGCAGTTCTTC. This sequence encodes CASSLAGGEQFF.